This TCR beta chain was recorded in a study of blood T cell repertoires in COVID-19. Study context: Acute and convalescent COVID-19 specimens originated in the United States, Italy and Spain. Sources were T cells, B-cell-depleted T cells, or PBMCs; the material itself was cDNA or gDNA.

The authors' processing: The authors estimated nucleated cell counts from reference gene primer amplification. Clones were sequenced by immunoSEQ multiplex PCR, and TCRdb holds only the in-frame ones, with some missing. Clonal size and the V and J genes are those of that table, whereas D and trimming came from the DNA. Of some 250,000 clones listed, roughly 84% are singletons. This CDR3 is 13 amino acids long. Trimming took off 1 base at V and 4 bases at J, with 5 bases between the two ends. The V and J genes are TRBV12-3 or TRBV12-4 and TRBJ1-5; D remains unclear. The TCR comes from a man aged 40-55 years with acute or convalescent COVID-19. The sample comprised peripheral blood. In DNA, the CDR3 is TGTGCCAGCAGTTTAGGTCTGAATCAGCCCCAGCATTTT. It encodes CASSLGLNQPQHF.